This T cell receptor beta chain was recovered during a study of cytotoxic CD8 clonotypes in ibrutinib-treated CLL. CDR3 length: 15 residues. Looked up from germline, CDR1 is MNHNY and CDR2 is SVGAGI (reference sequence). V was clipped by 6 bases and J by 2 bases; unmatched bases: 7. In regard to this clone: Antigen specificity is unknown.

General study points: Sustained-remission and progressing patients were not sampled at matched times.

Target depth was 1 in 200,000 to 1 in 1 million T cells, about 10x per clonotype. TCRdb's copy holds only in-frame clones and misses some; the assay was immunoSEQ multiplex PCR. Counted here are tens of thousands of clones, approximately 80% occurring once; the ten biggest clones make up roughly 7.1%. The sequences come from PBMCs, collected at disease progression, from a patient treated with ibrutinib. This chain connects TRBV6-6 to TRBJ2-3; 8 positions agree with TRBD2. The TCR originated in a human donor with chronic lymphocytic leukemia. The chain's CDR3 is CASRPGLGLTDTQYF. The CDR3 DNA is TGTGCCAGCAGGCCGGGACTAGGGCTCACAGATACGCAGTATTTT.